The 9 T cell receptor beta chains reported below all come from one sample, sequenced in a study of CD8 T cells in ankylosing spondylitis. Regarding the study as a whole: Among TCR beta sequences, a motif of several highly homologous variants appeared characteristic of ankylosing spondylitis blood.

TCRdb redid the calling of the 5' RACE reads with MiXCR, one entry per CDR3 protein. Here the sample spans about 800,000 distinct CDR3 sequences, 10% to 15% being singletons. These receptors' antigens are unknown. The sample taken for sequencing was blood, either unsorted or a sorted T cell fraction (not recorded which). The receptor set was obtained from a male donor with ankylosing spondylitis.

This clonotype was counted between two and nine times. The chain is built from TRBV20-1 and TRBJ1-1, with D possibly being TRBD1 (5 bases). Per the germline V gene, CDR1 is DFQATT and CDR2 is SNEGSKA (reference sequence). The V and J ends lost 6 bases and 0 bases respectively, with 23 bases between them. This CDR3 has 17 residues. The CDR3, as DNA: TGCAGTGCCCTCCCCGGGACCGCGAATTTCTTGAACACTGAAGCTTTCTTT. Protein: CSALPGTANFLNTEAFF.

This clonotype was recorded a few times. The chain couples TRBV20-1 to TRBJ2-2; weak D call: TRBD2 (7 bases). V lost 8 bases and J lost 4, with 17 bases in between. From germline, CDR1 is DFQATT and CDR2 SNEGSKA (reference sequence). The CDR3 spans 14 residues. The CDR3 protein is CSPWRGGSTGELFF. The CDR3 DNA follows: TGCAGTCCGTGGAGGGGGGGAAGCACCGGGGAGCTGTTTTTT.

In this sample, this clonotype turned up a few times. This rearrangement joins TRBV27 to TRBJ2-1; D gene uncertain. CDR1 is MNHEY, CDR2 SMNVEV, per germline (reference sequence). Trimming took off 3 bases at V and 8 bases at J, with 5 bases between the two ends. The CDR3 sequence is 11 residues long. CDR3 sequence reads: CASSFWDEQFF. The CDR3 coding sequence is TGTGCCAGCAGTTTCTGGGATGAGCAGTTCTTC.

This clonotype has a handful of counts. The genes are TRBV5-1 and TRBJ1-2; D is uncertain. The CDR3 has 14 amino acids. With 3 bases removed from V and 4 bases from J, the gap between germline ends came to 13 bases. Germline V CDR1 and CDR2: SGHRS, YFSETQ. DNA of the CDR3: TGCGCCAGCAGCTCAGCCTCTAGAGGCTATGGCTACACCTTC. It specifies CASSSASRGYGYTF.

This clonotype has more than one count but fewer than ten. The chain uses TRBV3-1 and TRBJ2-3; D gene unclear. Deletions cut 6 bases from V and 8 bases from J, with 12 bases between. There are 12 residues in the CDR3. Germline V gene lookup returns CDR1 LGHDT and CDR2 YNNKEL (reference sequence). The CDR3 here is CASSRQPPTQYF. The CDR3, as DNA: TGTGCCAGCAGTCGGCAGCCCCCTACGCAGTATTTT.

V and J are TRBV5-1 and TRBJ2-7, with D perhaps matching TRBD1 (5 bases). The V gene's germline CDR1 is SGHRS and CDR2 YFSETQ. Trimming left V 5 bases short and J 2 bases short, with 11 bases between. The CDR3 has 13 residues. CDR3 protein: CASRGAHPYEQYF. CDR3 in DNA: TGCGCCAGCAGAGGGGCGCATCCCTACGAGCAGTACTTC.

This clonotype was recorded a few times. As DNA, the CDR3 is TGCAGTGCTCAAAGCGGGAGGCGGAACACCGGGGAGCTGTTTTTT. As protein: CSAQSGRRNTGELFF. V and J are TRBV20-1 and TRBJ2-2, with 9 bases fitting TRBD2. In germline, CDR1 is DFQATT, CDR2 SNEGSKA (reference sequence). Unmatched junction bases numbered 5, after V lost 5 bases and J lost 1 base. The CDR3 spans 15 residues.

About this clonotype itself: This could be a read error, since a much larger clone is one nucleotide away. The chain links TRBV2 to TRBJ2-1; 9 nucleotides agree with TRBD1. From germline, CDR1 is SNHLY and CDR2 FYNNEI. CDR3 length: 18 residues. Here the CDR3 DNA reads TGTGCCTGCAGTAAGGGACAGGGCCCTGCTAGCTCCTACAATGAGCAGTTCTTC. Amino acids: CACSKGQGPASSYNEQFF.

V gene TRBV7-9 combines with J gene TRBJ1-1; D ambiguous. The germline gives CDR1 SEHNR, CDR2 FQNEAQ (reference sequence). This CDR3 has 13 amino acids. Trimming pared 8 bases from V and 1 base from J, leaving 11 bases between. The CDR3 sequence is CASALGRNTEAFF. CDR3 bases: TGTGCCAGCGCACTGGGCAGGAACACTGAAGCTTTCTTT.